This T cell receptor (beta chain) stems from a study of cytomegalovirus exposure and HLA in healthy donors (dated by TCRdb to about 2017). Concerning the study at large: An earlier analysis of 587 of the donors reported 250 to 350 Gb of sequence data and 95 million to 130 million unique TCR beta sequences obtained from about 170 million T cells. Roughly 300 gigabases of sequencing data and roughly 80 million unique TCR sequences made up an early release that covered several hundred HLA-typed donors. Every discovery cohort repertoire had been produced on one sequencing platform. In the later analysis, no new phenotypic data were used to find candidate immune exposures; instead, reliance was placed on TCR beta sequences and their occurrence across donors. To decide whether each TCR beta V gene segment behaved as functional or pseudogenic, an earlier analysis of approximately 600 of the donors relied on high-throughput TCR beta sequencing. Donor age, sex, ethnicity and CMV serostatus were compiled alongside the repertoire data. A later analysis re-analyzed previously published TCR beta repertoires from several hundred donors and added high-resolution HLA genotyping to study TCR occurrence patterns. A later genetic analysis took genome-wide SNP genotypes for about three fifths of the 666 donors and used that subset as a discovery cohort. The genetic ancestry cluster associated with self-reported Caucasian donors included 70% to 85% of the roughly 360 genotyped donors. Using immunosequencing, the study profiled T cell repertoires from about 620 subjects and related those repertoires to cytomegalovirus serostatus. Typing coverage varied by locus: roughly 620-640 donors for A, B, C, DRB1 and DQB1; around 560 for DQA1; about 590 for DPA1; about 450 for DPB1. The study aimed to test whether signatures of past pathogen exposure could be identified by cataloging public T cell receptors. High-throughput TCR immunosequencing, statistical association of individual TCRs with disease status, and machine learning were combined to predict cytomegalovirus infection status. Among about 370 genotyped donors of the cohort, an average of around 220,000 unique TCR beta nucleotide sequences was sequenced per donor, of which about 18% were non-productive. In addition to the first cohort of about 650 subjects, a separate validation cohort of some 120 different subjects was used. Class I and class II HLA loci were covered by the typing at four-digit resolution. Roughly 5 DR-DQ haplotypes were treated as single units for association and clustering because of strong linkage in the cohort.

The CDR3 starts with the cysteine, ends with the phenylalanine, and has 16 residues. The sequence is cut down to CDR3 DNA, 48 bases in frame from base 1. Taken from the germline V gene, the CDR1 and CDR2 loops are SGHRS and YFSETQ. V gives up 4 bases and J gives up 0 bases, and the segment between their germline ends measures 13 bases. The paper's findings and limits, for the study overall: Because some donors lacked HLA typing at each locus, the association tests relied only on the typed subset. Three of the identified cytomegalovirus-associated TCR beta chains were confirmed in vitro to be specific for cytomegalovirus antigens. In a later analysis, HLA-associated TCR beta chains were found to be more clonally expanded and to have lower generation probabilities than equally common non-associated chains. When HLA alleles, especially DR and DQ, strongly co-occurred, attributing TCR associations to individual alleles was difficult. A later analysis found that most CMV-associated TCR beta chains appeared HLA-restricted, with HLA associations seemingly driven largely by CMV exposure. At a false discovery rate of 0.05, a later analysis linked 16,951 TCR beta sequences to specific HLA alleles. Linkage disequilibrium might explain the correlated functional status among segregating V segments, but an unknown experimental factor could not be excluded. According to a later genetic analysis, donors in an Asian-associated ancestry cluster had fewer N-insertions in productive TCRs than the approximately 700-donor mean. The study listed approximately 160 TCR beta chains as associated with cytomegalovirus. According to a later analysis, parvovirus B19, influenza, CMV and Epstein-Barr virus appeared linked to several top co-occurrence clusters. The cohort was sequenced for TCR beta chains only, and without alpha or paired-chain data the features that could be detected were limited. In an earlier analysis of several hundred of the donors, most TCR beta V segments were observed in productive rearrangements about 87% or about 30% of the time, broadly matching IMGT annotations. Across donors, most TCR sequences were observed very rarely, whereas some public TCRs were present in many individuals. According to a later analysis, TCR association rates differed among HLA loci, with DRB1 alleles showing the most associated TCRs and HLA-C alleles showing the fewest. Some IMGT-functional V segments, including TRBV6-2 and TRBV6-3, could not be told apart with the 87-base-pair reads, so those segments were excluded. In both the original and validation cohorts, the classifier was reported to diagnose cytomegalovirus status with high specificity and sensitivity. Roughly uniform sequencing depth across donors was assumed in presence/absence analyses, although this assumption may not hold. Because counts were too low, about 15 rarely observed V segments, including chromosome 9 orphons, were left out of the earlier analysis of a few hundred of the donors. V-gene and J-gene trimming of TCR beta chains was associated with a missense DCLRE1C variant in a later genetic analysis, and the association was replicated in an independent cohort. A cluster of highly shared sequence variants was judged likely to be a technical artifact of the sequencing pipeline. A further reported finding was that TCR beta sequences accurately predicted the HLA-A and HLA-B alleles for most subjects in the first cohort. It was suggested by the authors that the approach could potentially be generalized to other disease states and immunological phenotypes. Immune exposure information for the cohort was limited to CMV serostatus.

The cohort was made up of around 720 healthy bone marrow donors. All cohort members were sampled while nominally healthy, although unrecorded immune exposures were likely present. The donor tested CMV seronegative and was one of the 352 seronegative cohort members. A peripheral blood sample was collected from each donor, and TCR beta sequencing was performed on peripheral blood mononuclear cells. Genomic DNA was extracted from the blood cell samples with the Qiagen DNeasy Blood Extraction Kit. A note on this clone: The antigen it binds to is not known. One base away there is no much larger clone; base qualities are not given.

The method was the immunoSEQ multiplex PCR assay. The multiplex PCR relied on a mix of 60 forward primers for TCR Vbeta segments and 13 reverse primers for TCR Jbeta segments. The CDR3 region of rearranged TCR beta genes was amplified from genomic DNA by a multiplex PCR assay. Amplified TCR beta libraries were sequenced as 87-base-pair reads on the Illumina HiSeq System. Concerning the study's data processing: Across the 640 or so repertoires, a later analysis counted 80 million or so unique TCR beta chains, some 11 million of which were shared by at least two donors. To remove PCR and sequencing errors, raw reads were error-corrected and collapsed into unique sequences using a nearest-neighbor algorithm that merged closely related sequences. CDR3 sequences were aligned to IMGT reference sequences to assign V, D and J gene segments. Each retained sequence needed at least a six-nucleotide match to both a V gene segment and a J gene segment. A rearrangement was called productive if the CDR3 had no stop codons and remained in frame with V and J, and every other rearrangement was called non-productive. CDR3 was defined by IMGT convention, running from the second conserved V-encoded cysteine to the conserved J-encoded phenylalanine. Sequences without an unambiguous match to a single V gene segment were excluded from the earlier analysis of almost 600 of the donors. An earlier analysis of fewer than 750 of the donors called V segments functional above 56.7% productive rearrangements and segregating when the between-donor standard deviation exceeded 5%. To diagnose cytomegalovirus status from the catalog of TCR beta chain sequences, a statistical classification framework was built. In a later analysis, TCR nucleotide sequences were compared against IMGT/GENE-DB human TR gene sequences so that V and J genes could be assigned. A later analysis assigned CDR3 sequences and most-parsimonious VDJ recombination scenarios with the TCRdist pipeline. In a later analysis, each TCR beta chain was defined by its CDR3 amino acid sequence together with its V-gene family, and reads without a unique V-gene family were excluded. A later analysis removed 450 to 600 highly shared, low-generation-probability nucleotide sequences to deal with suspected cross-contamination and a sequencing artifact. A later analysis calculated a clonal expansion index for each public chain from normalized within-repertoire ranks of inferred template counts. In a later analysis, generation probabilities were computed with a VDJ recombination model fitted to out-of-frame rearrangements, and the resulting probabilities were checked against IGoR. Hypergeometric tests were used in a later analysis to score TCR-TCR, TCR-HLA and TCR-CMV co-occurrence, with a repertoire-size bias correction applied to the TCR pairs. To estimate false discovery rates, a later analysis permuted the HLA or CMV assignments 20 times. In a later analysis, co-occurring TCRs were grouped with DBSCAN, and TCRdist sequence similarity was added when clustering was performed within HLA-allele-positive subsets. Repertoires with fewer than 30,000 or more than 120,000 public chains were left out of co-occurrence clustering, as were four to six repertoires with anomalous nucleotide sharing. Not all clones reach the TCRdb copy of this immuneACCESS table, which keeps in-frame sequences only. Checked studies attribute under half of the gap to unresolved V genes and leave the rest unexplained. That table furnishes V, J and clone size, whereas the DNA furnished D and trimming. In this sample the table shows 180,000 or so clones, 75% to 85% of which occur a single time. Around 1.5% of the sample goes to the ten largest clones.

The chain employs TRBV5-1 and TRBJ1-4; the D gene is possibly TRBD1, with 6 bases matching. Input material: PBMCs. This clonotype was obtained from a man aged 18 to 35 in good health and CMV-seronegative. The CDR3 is CASSAGAVATNEKLFF. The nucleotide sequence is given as TGCGCCAGCAGCGCGGGGGCCGTTGCAACTAATGAAAAACTGTTTTTT.